The source of this T cell receptor (beta chain) is a study of Graves' ophthalmopathy and Graves' hyperthyroidism. Broader study findings: Researchers report that a 13-signature model separated ophthalmopathy from stable hyperthyroidism, posting around 86% sensitivity and more than 70% specificity. Ophthalmopathy progression cases were predicted by the model with approximately 71% sensitivity and less than 85% specificity. In blood, most expanded thyroid clonotypes above 0.001 frequency were also detected.

The CDR3 sequence is 14 residues long. V lost 4 bases to trimming and J lost 2 bases, with 15 bases between them. CDR1 DFQATT and CDR2 SNEGSKA come from the germline V gene (reference sequence). Patients were diagnosed from clinical symptoms, serum thyroxine, TRAb, thyroid ultrasound and orbital computed tomography. This clonotype was seen more than once but under ten times. Its specificity is not known. RNA transcripts were the template, and TCR beta CDR3 regions were amplified from them. First-round RT-PCR relied on HTBI primers, and a second-round multiplex PCR came next. One entry per CDR3 protein results from TCRdb running MiXCR on the multiplex PCR reads. The table lists 1 million to 1.3 million distinct CDR3 sequences, less than 45% of them singletons.

The chain couples TRBV20-1 to TRBJ2-7, with D uncertain. What was sequenced was peripheral blood or thyroid tissue (not recorded which). The clonotype originates from an adult man with Graves' hyperthyroidism. The CDR3 DNA reads as TGCAGTGCTACACCCGAAAGCCTCGCCTACGAGCAGTACTTC. As protein: CSATPESLAYEQYF.